This T cell receptor (beta chain) is from a study of T cells in Graves' hyperthyroidism and ophthalmopathy. Duration under 3 months, a NOSPECS grade of at least 4, and a Clinical Activity Score of at least 3 characterized the ophthalmopathy patients. A roughly 10 ml volume of fresh peripheral blood provided the PBMCs. Germline V CDR1 and CDR2: DFQATT, SNEGSKA (reference sequence). Deletions cut 6 bases from V and 10 bases from J, with 18 bases between. The CDR3 length is 12 residues. It was RNA transcripts that yielded the amplified TCR beta CDR3 regions. Initially, a first-round RT-PCR of the TCR CDR3 employed the HTBI primer set. TCRdb processed the multiplex PCR reads anew with MiXCR; each CDR3 protein has one entry. The sample has 490,000 or so distinct CDR3 sequences; about 22% are singletons. Overall study findings and caveats: Also found in blood were most expanded thyroid clonotypes above 0.001.

This clonotype was picked up a small number of times. Its specificity is not known. The source material was blood. The chain joins TRBV20-1 to TRBJ1-1, with D perhaps matching TRBD1 (5 bases). The clonotype was recovered from a woman in her sixties or seventies with Graves' ophthalmopathy. CDR3 nucleotides: TGCAGTGCCCGGGGGGGGGTTGGCGTAGCTTTCTTT. It codes for CSARGGVGVAFF.